The 25 T cell receptor beta chains below all came from one sample that was sequenced in a study of preoperative IRX-2 immunotherapy in early breast cancer. Regarding treatment: preoperative locoregional IRX-2 cytokine immunotherapy. Some clones are missing from TCRdb's copy, which holds only in-frame ones; the method was immunoSEQ multiplex PCR. The sample has 95,000 to 100,000 clones; 86% are singletons. The specimen comprised tumor tissue, sampled after IRX-2 immunotherapy. Receptor source: a human donor with breast cancer.

This chain joins TRBV11-3 and TRBJ1-2; 8 bases align to TRBD1. J was trimmed by 4 bases and V by 2 bases; bases with no gene match: 6. Germline values: CDR1 SGHNT, CDR2 YENEEA. CDR3 length: 15 amino acids. The CDR3 is CASSLPGQDVYGYTF. The CDR3 coding sequence is TGTGCCAGCAGCTTACCGGGACAGGACGTCTATGGCTACACCTTC.

The chain combines TRBV6-8 with TRBJ1-3; D may be TRBD1 (6 bases). The germline V gene encodes CDR1 MNHGY and CDR2 SAAAGT. Trimming pared 5 bases from V and 4 bases from J, leaving 12 bases between. The CDR3 consists of 14 residues. CDR3 nucleotide sequence: TGTGCCAGCAGTCCCTGGGGGGGCGGAAACACCATATATTTT. Translation: CASSPWGGGNTIYF.

V gene TRBV5-1 combines with J gene TRBJ2-7; 12 bases map to TRBD1. After removal of 0 bases from V and 2 bases from J, the junction contained 3 bases not matched to a gene. Germline CDR1 and CDR2: SGHRS and YFSETQ. CDR3 length: 16 residues. DNA for the CDR3: TGCGCCAGCAGCTTGGGAGGGACAGGGGGCACCTACGAGCAGTACTTC. Amino acids: CASSLGGTGGTYEQYF. Variable domain in full (rest from reference TRBV5-1 and TRBJ2-7): KAGVTQTPRYLIKTRGQQVTLSCSPISGHRSVSWYQQTPGQGLQFLFEYFSETQRNKGNFPGRFSGRQFSNSRSEMNVSTLELGDSALYLCASSLGGTGGTYEQYFGPGTRLTVT.

In its sample, this clone was seen once. At one end the junction does not follow the germline gene, possibly because of a read error. The chain is built from TRBV6-7 and TRBJ2-3; maybe TRBD2 (5 bases). TRBV6-7 is an ORF; its function is uncertain. This CDR3 is built from 14 residues. The CDR3 DNA reads as TGTGCCAGCAGTGACTCGGGGAGTCCAGATACGCAGTATTTT. Its protein product is CASSDSGSPDTQYF.

This clone occurred once. This chain links TRBV6-1 with TRBJ1-2; D is unresolved. Germline V gives CDR1 MNHNS, CDR2 SASEGT. V lost 2 bases and J lost 0, with 7 bases in between. This CDR3 is built from 14 residues. The CDR3: CASSETHANYGYTF. CDR3 sequence (DNA): TGTGCCAGCAGTGAAACTCACGCTAACTATGGCTACACCTTC.

The chain combines TRBV11-3 with TRBJ1-6; D is possibly TRBD1 (5 bases). The CDR3 consists of 15 residues. V lost 1 base and J lost 7, with 11 bases in between. CDR1 and CDR2 (germline): SGHNT, YENEEA. The CDR3 protein is CASSLGEGRNSPLHF. In nucleotides, the CDR3 is TGTGCCAGCAGCTTAGGGGAGGGGCGGAATTCACCCCTCCACTTT.

The V call is TRBV1, the J call TRBJ2-5. TRBV1 is described as a pseudogene. CDR3 length: 16 residues. CDR3 DNA sequence: TGCGCCAGCAGCCAGGGGACCGGGACGTCGGGGGAGACCCAGTACTTC. This sequence encodes CASSQGTGTSGETQYF.

This chain links TRBV22-1 with TRBJ2-1; the table's D call, TRBD2, has no DNA check behind it. TRBV22-1 is a pseudogene locus. CDR3 length: 15 residues. In nucleotides, the CDR3 is TGTGCCAGCAGGCGGCTCAGCGGAGCCTACAATGAGCAGTTCTTC. It codes for CASRRLSGAYNEQFF.

This rearrangement joins TRBV19 to TRBJ1-5; TRBD1 is a possible D gene (5 bases). The CDR3 has 12 residues. V was pared by 7 bases and J by 7 bases, with 11 bases between. Germline CDR1 and CDR2: LNHDA and SQIVND (reference sequence). The CDR3 here is CASTPGGQPQHF. For the CDR3, the DNA is TGTGCCAGTACCCCCGGGGGACAGCCCCAGCATTTT.

The rearrangement links TRBV29-1 to TRBJ1-1; TRBD1 is a possible D gene (6 bases). Germline V lookup: CDR1 SQVTM, CDR2 ANQGSEA. The V end lost 5 bases, the J end lost 5 bases, and 12 bases lay between the germline ends. The CDR3 runs 12 residues. In DNA form, the CDR3 reads TGCAGCGTTTCCAGGGGAGGGACTGAAGCTTTCTTT. Translation: CSVSRGGTEAFF.

Only one count was recorded for this clone. Compared with germline, one end of the junction differs, possibly owing to a read error. Some base could not be read or is ambiguous, and its residue is marked X. As DNA, the CDR3 is TGCGCCARCAGCTGGGGTAGCGGGGGACAAGAGACCCAGTACTTC. It is translated as CAXSWGSGGQETQYF. The chain carries TRBV5-1 and TRBJ2-5, with TRBD2 matching over 9 bases. CDR1 is SGHRS and CDR2 is YFSETQ in the germline V gene. This CDR3 spans 15 amino acids.

The V call is TRBV18, the J call TRBJ1-3; no clear D gene. V gave up 6 bases and J gave up 4 bases, with 7 bases separating them. Germline values: CDR1 KGHSH, CDR2 LQKENI. The CDR3 is 12 amino acids. The CDR3 loop reads CASSSFGNTIYF. As DNA, the CDR3 is TGTGCCAGCTCCTCATTCGGAAACACCATATATTTT.

This chain connects TRBV6-8 to TRBJ1-2; D not resolved. The V and J ends lost 8 bases and 8 bases respectively, with 15 bases between them. CDR1 and CDR2 from the germline V gene are MNHGY and SAAAGT. There are 12 residues in the CDR3. As DNA, the CDR3 is TGTGCCAGCGAAACACGTCGAAGCGGCTACACCTTC. This codes for CASETRRSGYTF.

This rearrangement joins TRBV11-3 to TRBJ2-7; 9 bases are shared with TRBD1. Germline V gives CDR1 SGHNT, CDR2 YENEEA. This CDR3 has 15 residues. V was clipped by 2 bases and J by 1 base; unmatched bases: 3. CDR3 DNA sequence: TGTGCCAGCAGCTTAAAACAGGGGGCATCCTACGAGCAGTACTTC. Translated: CASSLKQGASYEQYF.

The chain is built from TRBV5-1 and TRBJ1-1; 8 bases fit TRBD1. Per the germline V gene, CDR1 is SGHRS and CDR2 is YFSETQ. CDR3 length equals 17 residues. Trimming removed 0 bases from V and 4 bases from J; junction bases left unmatched: 11. The CDR3 is CASSLDGDRGARTEAFF. CDR3 DNA: TGCGCCAGCAGCTTGGACGGTGACAGGGGTGCTCGCACTGAAGCTTTCTTT.

V and J are TRBV22-1 and TRBJ2-5; TRBD1 is the table's D call and was not checked against the DNA. TRBV22-1 is a known pseudogene. The CDR3 runs to 15 residues. CDR3 sequence: CASSEVGTHQETQYF. The CDR3 coding sequence is TGTGCCAGCAGTGAAGTGGGGACACATCAAGAGACCCAGTACTTC.

V gene TRBV7-1 combines with J gene TRBJ2-7, with a possible D match to TRBD2 (5 bases). TRBV7-1 is classed as an ORF, of uncertain function. The CDR3 is 15 amino acids. V lost 3 bases to trimming and J lost 2 bases, with 14 bases between them. As DNA, the CDR3 is TGTGCCAGCAGCTCCCCCCGGGGAACTACCTACGAGCAGTACTTC. Translated: CASSSPRGTTYEQYF.

The chain combines TRBV28 with TRBJ1-2; no definite D call. V lost 4 bases, J lost 2 bases, and 8 bases lay in between. From germline, CDR1 is MDHEN and CDR2 SYDVKM. This CDR3 has 13 amino acids. Here the CDR3 DNA reads TGTGCCAGCAGTTCCGGCCTAAACTATGGCTACACCTTC. The encoded protein is CASSSGLNYGYTF.

The V gene is TRBV7-7, the J gene TRBJ2-2, with 9 bases matching TRBD2. J lost 7 bases, V lost 1 base, and 4 bases had no gene match. Per the germline V gene, CDR1 is SSHAT and CDR2 is FNYEAQ (reference sequence). The CDR3 extends over 15 amino acids. CDR3 amino acids: CASSLGLAGHGELFF. CDR3 nucleotides: TGTGCCAGCAGCTTAGGGCTAGCGGGACACGGGGAGCTGTTTTTT.

The table lists this clone with a count of one. The J gene is TRBJ1-5, the V gene TRBV5-1, with D possibly being TRBD1 (6 bases). The CDR3 has 15 amino acids. Trimming shortened V by 4 bases and J by 6 bases, and 17 bases separated the two germline ends. Germline assignment: CDR1 SGHRS and CDR2 YFSETQ. The CDR3 DNA reads TGCGCCAGCAGCGCAGAAACAGGGTTGGGTCAGCCCCAGCATTTT. Protein sequence: CASSAETGLGQPQHF.

This chain connects TRBV29-1 to TRBJ2-7; D possibly corresponds to TRBD2 (5 bases). The CDR3 sequence is 14 residues long. The germline CDR1 and CDR2 sequences are SQVTM and ANQGSEA. With 1 base removed from V and 4 bases from J, the gap between germline ends came to 14 bases. CDR3 in amino acids: CSVEAGGGLYEQYF. In DNA form, the CDR3 reads TGCAGCGTTGAAGCGGGCGGAGGTTTGTACGAGCAGTACTTC.

This sequence joins TRBV6-8 and TRBJ1-6; D might be TRBD1 (6 bases). V was pared by 6 bases and J by 8 bases, with 11 bases between. The CDR3 extends over 13 amino acids. Germline CDR1 MNHGY, CDR2 SAAAGT. The CDR3, as DNA: TGTGCCAGCAGGCCTCGGACAGATTCACCCCTCCACTTT. It yields the protein CASRPRTDSPLHF.

This chain connects TRBV14 to TRBJ2-7; D might be TRBD2 (6 bases). V lost 2 bases and J lost 2, with 19 bases in between. The CDR3 covers 17 residues. Germline assignment: CDR1 SGHDN and CDR2 FVKESK. In DNA, the CDR3 is TGTGCCAGCAGCCAACCACCGTGGAGGGGTAAGACCTACGAGCAGTACTTC. Protein sequence: CASSQPPWRGKTYEQYF.

The genes are TRBV10-1 and TRBJ2-1, with TRBD2 matching over 7 bases. The V segment lost 3 bases and the J segment 6 bases; nucleotides outside the gene matches: 8. Germline loops: CDR1 WNHNN, CDR2 SYGVQD (reference sequence). The CDR3 covers 15 residues. The CDR3, as DNA: TGCGCCAGCAGTGATTCCGGGAGGTGGGGCAATGAGCAGTTCTTC. It specifies CASSDSGRWGNEQFF.

This rearrangement joins TRBV5-1 to TRBJ2-7; TRBD2 agrees at 9 bases. V shed 0 bases and J 1 base; nucleotides not matched to a gene: 2. The CDR3 extends over 15 amino acids. Looked up from germline, CDR1 is SGHRS and CDR2 is YFSETQ. CDR3 residues: CASSLGLAGSYEQYF. The CDR3 DNA follows: TGCGCCAGCAGCTTGGGGCTAGCGGGGTCCTACGAGCAGTACTTC.